This T cell receptor beta chain was identified during a study of Graves' ophthalmopathy and Graves' hyperthyroidism. People with hyperthyroidism were aged 18 to 65 and newly diagnosed, under 2 months' duration. General study points: Blood shared most expanded thyroid clonotypes above 0.001 frequency.

The authors amplified TCR beta CDR3 regions from RNA transcripts. Second-round multiplex PCR came after a first-round RT-PCR that employed HTBI primers. TCRdb processed the multiplex PCR reads anew with MiXCR; each CDR3 protein has one entry. The sample comprises hundreds of thousands of distinct CDR3 sequences, roughly 20% of which are singletons, and roughly 6.9% rests with the top ten. The table lists this clonotype with many counts. Its specificity is not known. Trimming stripped 6 bases from V and 0 bases from J, with 12 bases between. This CDR3 comprises 14 residues. The germline V gene has CDR1 MNHNS and CDR2 SASEGT.

This clonotype was sampled from a woman aged 18-29 years with stable Graves' hyperthyroidism. Some clones in this sample may be carry-over from other donors' samples. This sequence joins TRBV6-1 and TRBJ2-7; D perhaps matches TRBD2 (5 bases). Sequences were obtained from peripheral blood. CDR3 in amino acids: CASSDSVRSYEQYF. CDR3 sequence (DNA): TGTGCCAGCAGCGATAGCGTACGCTCCTACGAGCAGTACTTC.